One sample yielded the 20 T cell receptor beta chains listed below, sequenced in a study of T-cell reconstitution after alpha-beta-depleted transplantation in children. Library preparation (for TCRbeta) was performed with unique molecular identifiers. One entry per CDR3 protein results from TCRdb running MiXCR on the PCR reads. The sample holds about 150,000 distinct CDR3 sequences; 8.8% are singletons and the top ten take 15% to 20%. Specimen: PBMCs, mostly from graft donor cells, collected 180 days after TCRalphabeta/CD19-depleted stem cell transplant. The receptors were gathered from a female patient aged 2-9 years who had a stem cell transplant for congenital amegakaryocytic thrombocytopenia, so the T cells may come from the graft donor.

In its sample, this clonotype was seen many times. The chain couples TRBV29-1 to TRBJ2-3, with TRBD2 identical over 10 bases. With 6 bases clipped from V and 1 base from J, the junction kept 4 bases outside the gene matches. Germline V gene lookup returns CDR1 SQVTM and CDR2 ANQGSEA. The CDR3 has 14 residues. CDR3 sequence: CSVATSGGTDTQYF. CDR3 DNA sequence: TGCAGCGTGGCCACTAGCGGGGGCACAGATACGCAGTATTTT.

V and J are TRBV14 and TRBJ2-5, with D perhaps given as TRBD1 or TRBD2 (5 bases each). Deletions cut 4 bases from V and 5 bases from J, with 17 bases between. The CDR3 has 15 residues. CDR1 is SGHDN and CDR2 is FVKESK in the germline V gene. The DNA of the CDR3 is TGTGCCAGCAGCCCAAAATGGGGGTTCCGGGAGACCCAGTACTTC. Encoded protein: CASSPKWGFRETQYF. The variable domain in full, completed from reference TRBV14 and TRBJ2-5, reads EAGVTQFPSHSVIEKGQTVTLRCDPISGHDNLYWYRRVMGKEIKFLLHFVKESKQDESGMPNNRFLAERTGGTYSTLKVQPAELEDSGVYFCASSPKWGFRETQYFGPGTRLLVL.

J is TRBJ2-5 and V is TRBV24-1; 7 bases agree with TRBD2. This CDR3 comprises 17 residues. The J segment lost 10 bases and the V segment lost 3 bases, leaving 19 bases of the junction unmatched. Germline V lookup: CDR1 KGHDR, CDR2 SFDVKD. CDR3 bases: TGTGCCACCAGTGATCCGAAGGCCGGACTAGTCTATGACAACCAGTACTTC. Its protein is CATSDPKAGLVYDNQYF.

The sample holds a few counts of this clonotype. The chain combines TRBV28 with TRBJ1-1; possibly TRBD1 for D (5 bases). CDR3 length: 15 amino acids. The V and J ends lost 7 bases and 6 bases respectively, with 21 bases between them. Germline V gene lookup returns CDR1 MDHEN and CDR2 SYDVKM. Written as DNA, the CDR3 is TGTGCCAGCACCGATTCAGGGATTGGGTTCCCTGAAGCTTTCTTT. Its translation: CASTDSGIGFPEAFF. The variable domain in full, with the rest retrieved from reference TRBV28 and TRBJ1-1, is DVKVTQSSRYLVKRTGEKVFLECVQDMDHENMFWYRQDPGLGLRLIYFSYDVKMKEKGDIPEGYSVSREKKERFSLILESASTNQTSMYLCASTDSGIGFPEAFFGQGTRLTVV.

With respect to this clonotype: This sequence may be a read error, since a much larger clone differs from it by one base. This chain joins TRBV12-3 or TRBV12-4 and TRBJ2-1; D is unclear. V dropped 3 bases and J dropped 6 bases, with 3 bases sitting between them. This CDR3 has 11 residues. Here the CDR3 reads CASSFFNEQFF. CDR3 DNA: TGTGCCAGCAGTTTCTTCAATGAGCAGTTCTTC.

V usage is TRBV28 and J usage is TRBJ1-3; possible D gene TRBD1, 5 bases. V was cut by 7 bases and J by 0 bases, with 13 bases left in between. Per germline, CDR1 MDHEN and CDR2 SYDVKM. The CDR3 consists of 15 residues. The CDR3 nucleotides are TGTGCCAGCACCCAACACGGGGGCTCTGGAAACACCATATATTTT. Its translation is CASTQHGGSGNTIYF.

This clonotype appeared many times. V gene TRBV20-1 combines with J gene TRBJ1-1, with a tentative D call TRBD1 (6 bases). The germline gives CDR1 DFQATT, CDR2 SNEGSKA (reference sequence). V lost 5 bases and J 0 bases, leaving 13 bases between the germline ends. The CDR3 extends over 14 amino acids. CDR3 nucleotide sequence: TGCAGTGCTCGGAGGGACACCATGAACACTGAAGCTTTCTTT. Translation gives CSARRDTMNTEAFF.

This chain links TRBV5-1 with TRBJ1-2; weak D call: TRBD1 (5 bases). The CDR3 loop spans 15 amino acids. The germline CDR1 and CDR2 sequences are SGHRS and YFSETQ. The germline V and J ends were trimmed by 5 bases and 2 bases, with 16 bases remaining between them. The chain's CDR3 is CASRLGVPANYGYTF. CDR3 bases: TGCGCCAGCAGGTTAGGGGTCCCGGCCAACTATGGCTACACCTTC.

J is TRBJ1-4 and V is TRBV20-1; D gene ambiguous. This CDR3 comprises 13 residues. Trimming took 8 bases from V and 0 from J, leaving 10 bases between them. The germline V gene encodes CDR1 DFQATT and CDR2 SNEGSKA (reference sequence). The CDR3, as DNA: TGCAGTACAAGGAGCGCAACTAATGAAAAACTGTTTTTT. Protein sequence: CSTRSATNEKLFF.

This clonotype occurred many times. J is TRBJ2-1 and V is TRBV4-3; maybe TRBD1 (5 bases). Per germline, CDR1 LGHNA and CDR2 YSLEER. The V end lost 0 bases, the J end lost 3 bases, and 15 bases lay between the germline ends. CDR3 length: 17 amino acids. The CDR3 sequence: CASSQDGADGGYNEQFF. The CDR3 DNA sequence: TGCGCCAGCAGCCAAGATGGGGCAGATGGTGGCTACAATGAGCAGTTCTTC.

The gene calls are TRBV21-1 and TRBJ1-4; the table's D gene call, TRBD1, was not cross checked with the DNA. TRBV21-1 is a documented pseudogene. The CDR3 length is 17 residues. CDR3 protein: CASSNREGGPPNEKLFF. The CDR3 DNA is TGTGCCAGCAGCAATCGGGAAGGGGGCCCCCCTAATGAAAAACTGTTTTTT.

This clonotype was observed at least ten times. The CDR3 loop reads CSVEGGAGGRETQYF. CDR3 nucleotides: TGCAGCGTTGAAGGAGGGGCAGGGGGTCGAGAGACCCAGTACTTC. The J gene is TRBJ2-5, the V gene TRBV29-1; 7 nucleotides align to TRBD1. This CDR3 is 15 amino acids long. The junction had 9 bases not matched to a gene; V was cut back by 1 base and J by 4 bases. Germline V gene lookup returns CDR1 SQVTM and CDR2 ANQGSEA.

About this clonotype itself: A much larger clone differs from this one at a single base, so this may be a read error. V usage is TRBV4-1 and J usage is TRBJ1-2; D gene ambiguous. The germline V gene has CDR1 MGHRA and CDR2 YSYEKL. V shed 3 bases and J shed 0 bases, with 11 bases lying between them. The CDR3 runs to 15 residues. Written as DNA, the CDR3 is TGCGCCAGCAGCCAGCACGGGAGGGCTAACTATGGCTACACCTTC. As protein: CASSQHGRANYGYTF.

This clonotype was counted many times. CDR3 amino acids: CSAVKDGGQETQYF. The DNA for the CDR3 is TGCAGTGCCGTGAAAGATGGCGGTCAAGAGACCCAGTACTTC. The J gene is TRBJ2-5, the V gene TRBV20-1, with D uncertain. Germline V gives CDR1 DFQATT, CDR2 SNEGSKA (reference sequence). Trimming cost V 6 bases and J 2 bases, with 16 bases left between them. The CDR3 is made up of 14 amino acids.

This clonotype was seen ten or more times. The chain combines TRBV5-1 with TRBJ2-2; no definite D call. Looked up from germline, CDR1 is SGHRS and CDR2 is YFSETQ. The CDR3 runs to 15 residues. Trimming pared 0 bases from V and 1 base from J, leaving 7 bases between. CDR3 DNA: TGCGCCAGCAGCTTGGTTGGATTGAACACCGGGGAGCTGTTTTTT. This encodes CASSLVGLNTGELFF. Drawing the rest from reference TRBV5-1 and TRBJ2-2, the complete variable domain is KAGVTQTPRYLIKTRGQQVTLSCSPISGHRSVSWYQQTPGQGLQFLFEYFSETQRNKGNFPGRFSGRQFSNSRSEMNVSTLELGDSALYLCASSLVGLNTGELFFGEGSRLTVL.

The sample holds many counts of this clonotype. The chain links TRBV9 to TRBJ2-7; tentatively, D is TRBD1 or TRBD2 (6 bases each). Looked up from germline, CDR1 is SGDLS and CDR2 is YYNGEE. The CDR3 runs 14 residues. Trimming cost V 3 bases and J 5 bases, with 15 bases left between them. CDR3 DNA sequence: TGTGCCAGCAGCGGGCAAGGGGGGAGCAACGAGCAGTACTTC. This translates into CASSGQGGSNEQYF.

V is TRBV9 and J is TRBJ2-7, with TRBD2 identical over 12 bases. V lost 3 bases and J lost 11; bases outside the gene matches: 9. The germline gives CDR1 SGDLS, CDR2 YYNGEE. The CDR3 runs 14 residues. The CDR3 DNA follows: TGTGCCAGCAGCGGAGGACTAGCGGGAACAGCGAAGTACTTC. Its protein product is CASSGGLAGTAKYF. The entire variable domain, with the rest obtained from reference TRBV9 and TRBJ2-7, is as follows: DSGVTQTPKHLITATGQRVTLRCSPRSGDLSVYWYQQSLDQGLQFLIQYYNGEERAKGNILERFSAQQFPDLHSELNLSSLELGDSALYFCASSGGLAGTAKYFGPGTRLTVT.

This clonotype showed up just once. This clone may be a read error of a much larger clone one base away. J is TRBJ2-3 and V is TRBV20-1, with D maybe TRBD2 (6 bases). V was cut by 3 bases and J by 5 bases, with 15 bases left in between. Per the germline V gene, CDR1 is DFQATT and CDR2 is SNEGSKA (reference sequence). CDR3 length equals 14 residues. The CDR3 region is CSASVLEGLDTQYF. The CDR3, as DNA: TGCAGTGCTAGTGTGCTGGAGGGCCTAGATACGCAGTATTTT.

As for this clonotype: This may arise from a read error, as a much more abundant clone is one base away. This rearrangement joins TRBV28 to TRBJ2-2; 9 nucleotides line up with TRBD2. There are 16 residues in the CDR3. V lost 6 bases to trimming and J lost 7 bases; unmatched junction nucleotides: 12. The germline V gene has CDR1 MDHEN and CDR2 SYDVKM. CDR3 sequence reads: CASRGSGTSTNGELFF. CDR3 DNA: TGTGCCAGCAGGGGCTCGGGGACTAGCACTAACGGGGAGCTGTTTTTT. Using reference TRBV28 and TRBJ2-2 for the parts outside the CDR3, the full variable domain is DVKVTQSSRYLVKRTGEKVFLECVQDMDHENMFWYRQDPGLGLRLIYFSYDVKMKEKGDIPEGYSVSREKKERFSLILESASTNQTSMYLCASRGSGTSTNGELFFGEGSRLTVL.

This clonotype was recorded many times. The rearrangement links TRBV29-1 to TRBJ2-1, with D perhaps TRBD2 (6 bases). CDR3 size: 14 residues. Trimming stripped 5 bases from V and 0 bases from J, with 11 bases between. Germline V gives CDR1 SQVTM, CDR2 ANQGSEA. This CDR3 reads CSVLAGTSYNEQFF. The CDR3 DNA sequence: TGCAGCGTTTTGGCGGGAACCTCCTACAATGAGCAGTTCTTC.